This T cell receptor beta chain was recorded in a study of blood T cell repertoires in COVID-19. The wider study: Collection of acute and convalescent COVID-19 samples took place in the United States, Italy and Spain.

Profiled with immunoSEQ multiplex PCR; TCRdb holds only in-frame clones, not every one. Here the sample spans approximately 170,000 clones, roughly 88% being singletons. Clinical history as reported by participants underpinned cohort assignment. Two negative PCRs, clearance, or symptom resolution were required of recovered Cohort 3 donors. Material for sequencing was PBMCs or T cells enriched from blood (not recorded which). The receptor's source is a woman under 30 who had recovered from COVID-19.

The CDR3 region has the DNA TGTGCCAGCAGTTTATTCGGGACAGGGTCACCCGAGCAGTACTTC. Its protein product is CASSLFGTGSPEQYF. The V gene is TRBV28, the J gene TRBJ2-7; 9 bases line up with TRBD1. With 1 base clipped from V and 6 bases from J, the junction kept 7 bases outside the gene matches. The CDR3 length is 15 residues. Per germline, CDR1 MDHEN and CDR2 SYDVKM.